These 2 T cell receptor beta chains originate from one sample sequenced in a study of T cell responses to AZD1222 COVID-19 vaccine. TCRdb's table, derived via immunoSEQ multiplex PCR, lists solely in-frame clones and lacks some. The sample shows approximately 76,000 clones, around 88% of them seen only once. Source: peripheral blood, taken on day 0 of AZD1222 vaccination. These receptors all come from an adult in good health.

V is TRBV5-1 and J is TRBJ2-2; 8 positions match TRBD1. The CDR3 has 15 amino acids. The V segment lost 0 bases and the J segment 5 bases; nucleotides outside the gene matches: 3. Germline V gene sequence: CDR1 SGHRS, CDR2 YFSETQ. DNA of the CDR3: TGCGCCAGCAGCTTGGTGACAGGGGAAACCGGGGAGCTGTTTTTT. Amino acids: CASSLVTGETGELFF.

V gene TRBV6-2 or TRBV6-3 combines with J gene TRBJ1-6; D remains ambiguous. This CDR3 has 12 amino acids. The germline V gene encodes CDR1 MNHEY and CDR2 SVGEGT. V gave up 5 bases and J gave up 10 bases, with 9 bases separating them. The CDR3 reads CASSPRTSPLHF. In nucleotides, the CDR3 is TGTGCCAGCAGTCCCAGGACCTCACCCCTCCACTTT.